What follows are 30 T cell receptor beta chains derived from one specimen sequenced in a study of lymphopenia after photon versus proton radiotherapy. Some clones are missing from TCRdb's copy, which holds only in-frame ones; the method was immunoSEQ multiplex PCR. The sample contains fewer than 25,000 clones, around 84% of which appear only once. The sample in question was peripheral blood, obtained from a patient treated with photon-based radiotherapy. The receptors were sampled from a man aged 35 to 55 with gastric cancer.

The V and J genes are TRBV10-3 and TRBJ2-5, with D perhaps TRBD1 (6 bases). Germline CDR1 ENHRY, CDR2 SYGVKD. V was shortened by 3 bases and J by 3 bases, with 14 bases between the two germline ends. This CDR3 has 15 residues. This CDR3 is CAISDLGAGEETQYF. CDR3 bases: TGTGCCATCAGTGATTTGGGGGCCGGTGAAGAGACCCAGTACTTC.

This clone turned up a few times. V usage is TRBV10-3 and J usage is TRBJ1-5; D remains ambiguous. Deletions cut 0 bases from V and 3 bases from J, with 0 bases between. Germline CDR1 and CDR2: ENHRY and SYGVKD. This CDR3 comprises 12 residues. The CDR3 protein is CAISESNQPQHF. The CDR3 nucleotides read TGTGCCATCAGTGAGTCCAATCAGCCCCAGCATTTT.

This clone is medium-sized. This chain links TRBV27 with TRBJ1-5; D might be TRBD1 (5 bases). The V gene lost 5 bases and the J gene lost 4 bases, with 21 bases spanning the gap. The length of the CDR3 is 17 residues. Germline CDR1 and CDR2: MNHEY and SMNVEV (reference sequence). For the CDR3, the DNA is TGTGCCAGCAGTAAGGGGCCCCGGGACGGCGGTAATCAGCCCCAGCATTTT. This translates into CASSKGPRDGGNQPQHF.

The gene calls are TRBV25-1 and TRBJ1-1; D is ambiguous. The CDR3 runs 12 residues. In germline, CDR1 is MGHDK, CDR2 SYGVNS. V lost 3 bases and J lost 3, with 5 bases in between. The CDR3 coding sequence is TGTGCCAGCAGTGACTGGGACACTGAAGCTTTCTTT. It specifies CASSDWDTEAFF.

This chain joins TRBV7-9 and TRBJ1-2; 9 nucleotides match TRBD1. V shed 9 bases, J shed 7 bases, and the junction held 6 bases outside the gene matches. Looked up from germline, CDR1 is SEHNR and CDR2 is FQNEAQ (reference sequence). The CDR3 contains 12 residues. The CDR3 DNA reads TGTGCCAGTTCGGGACAGGGAAGTGGCTACACCTTC. This encodes CASSGQGSGYTF.

The chain joins TRBV7-6 to TRBJ2-2; D gene uncertain. Germline V gene lookup returns CDR1 SGHVS and CDR2 FNYEAQ. The germline V and J ends were trimmed by 0 bases and 3 bases, with 5 bases remaining between them. The CDR3 extends over 14 amino acids. The CDR3 region has the DNA TGTGCCAGCAGCTTAGCGGCGCACACCGGGGAGCTGTTTTTT. It encodes CASSLAAHTGELFF.

The chain couples TRBV5-1 to TRBJ1-1; TRBD1 might be the D (6 bases). Germline CDR1 is SGHRS and CDR2 is YFSETQ. The V end was cut by 4 bases, the J end by 3 bases, with 16 bases between. The CDR3 runs 15 residues. CDR3 nucleotides: TGCGCCAGCAGCAACGACGGGGGCACGGACACTGAAGCTTTCTTT. This codes for CASSNDGGTDTEAFF.

This chain uses TRBV5-1 with TRBJ2-5, with D unresolved. V was clipped by 4 bases and J by 2 bases, with 9 bases between them. Germline CDR1 is SGHRS and CDR2 is YFSETQ. There are 13 residues in the CDR3. The CDR3, as DNA: TGCGCCAGCAGCGTGAGCCAGCAAGAGACCCAGTACTTC. It yields the protein CASSVSQQETQYF.

This clone appeared a few times. This chain links TRBV4-1 with TRBJ1-1, with D possibly being TRBD1 (6 bases). The germline gives CDR1 MGHRA, CDR2 YSYEKL. V lost 1 base, J lost 3 bases, and 9 bases lay in between. This CDR3 is built from 14 residues. CDR3 sequence reads: CASSQGGQYTEAFF. The CDR3 DNA is TGCGCCAGCAGCCAAGGGGGGCAGTACACTGAAGCTTTCTTT.

This clone was seen a single time. This chain connects TRBV5-1 to TRBJ2-6; 9 nucleotides agree with TRBD2. This CDR3 spans 18 amino acids. With V trimmed by 3 bases and J by 2 bases, 9 bases remained unmatched. Per germline, CDR1 SGHRS and CDR2 YFSETQ. The CDR3 coding sequence is TGCGCCAGCAGCTCCAGACTCGCGGGGGGGGCTGGGGCCAACGTCCTGACTTTC. This encodes CASSSRLAGGAGANVLTF.

The chain employs TRBV2 and TRBJ1-5; D gene ambiguous. Germline CDR1 is SNHLY and CDR2 is FYNNEI. There are 16 residues in the CDR3. V lost 2 bases, J lost 0 bases, and 11 bases lay in between. CDR3 sequence reads: CASSEIEIYSNQPQHF. The CDR3 DNA follows: TGTGCCAGCAGTGAAATAGAGATCTATAGCAATCAGCCCCAGCATTTT.

The table lists this clone with a few counts. The CDR3 spells CAIQKGGNQPQHF. Written as DNA, the CDR3 is TGTGCCATCCAGAAGGGCGGCAATCAGCCCCAGCATTTT. The chain has TRBV10-3 and TRBJ1-5, with D unclear. Trimming took 8 bases from V and 2 from J, leaving 10 bases between them. This CDR3 comprises 13 residues. Germline values: CDR1 ENHRY, CDR2 SYGVKD.

V and J are TRBV5-1 and TRBJ2-1, with 7 bases fitting TRBD2. V lost 0 bases and J lost 0; bases outside the gene matches: 3. The germline V gene encodes CDR1 SGHRS and CDR2 YFSETQ. The CDR3 consists of 16 residues. CDR3 residues: CASSLGGGSSYNEQFF. The CDR3 DNA sequence: TGCGCCAGCAGCTTGGGCGGGGGAAGCTCCTACAATGAGCAGTTCTTC.

J is TRBJ2-1 and V is TRBV12-5; D is perhaps TRBD2 (6 bases). V was cut by 3 bases and J by 4 bases, with 10 bases left in between. The germline V gene has CDR1 LGHNT and CDR2 FRNRAP. The CDR3 consists of 14 residues. Here the CDR3 DNA reads TGTGCTAGTGGTTTCTGGGGGGAATACAATGAGCAGTTCTTC. Its protein product is CASGFWGEYNEQFF. Supplemented by reference TRBV12-5 and TRBJ2-1, the full variable domain reads DARVTQTPRHKVTEMGQEVTMRCQPILGHNTVFWYRQTMMQGLELLAYFRNRAPLDDSGMPKDRFSAEMPDATLATLKIQPSEPRDSAVYFCASGFWGEYNEQFFGPGTRLTVL.

The chain has TRBV7-2 and TRBJ2-2, with no clear D. Germline lookup yields CDR1 SGHTA and CDR2 FQGNSA. Deletions cut 7 bases from V and 1 base from J, with 10 bases between. The length of the CDR3 is 14 residues. DNA of the CDR3: TGTGCCAGCACCCCCTGGGTGAACACCGGGGAGCTGTTTTTT. It translates to CASTPWVNTGELFF.

The chain joins TRBV7-9 to TRBJ1-4, with TRBD1 identical over 12 bases. V was pared by 6 bases and J by 6 bases, with 8 bases of the junction left unmatched. CDR1 is SEHNR and CDR2 is FQNEAQ in the germline V gene (reference sequence). This CDR3 contains 16 residues. The CDR3: CASSSPGQGAYEKLFF. DNA for the CDR3: TGTGCCAGCAGTTCTCCGGGACAGGGGGCGTATGAAAAACTGTTTTTT.

V is TRBV29-1 and J is TRBJ1-2; 8 nucleotides align to TRBD1. This CDR3 region has 12 residues. Per the germline V gene, CDR1 is SQVTM and CDR2 is ANQGSEA. J gave up 8 bases and V 5 bases, and 7 bases lay outside the gene matches. CDR3 DNA: TGCAGCGTTTCTGACAGGGGAAGGGGCTACACCTTC. Its translation: CSVSDRGRGYTF.

CDR3 sequence (DNA): TGTGCCAGCTCACCGGGGGCAGTTCAAGAGACCCAGTACTTC. This translates into CASSPGAVQETQYF. This chain uses TRBV18 with TRBJ2-5; D is possibly TRBD1 (6 bases). CDR1 KGHSH and CDR2 LQKENI come from the germline V gene. Trimming shortened V by 3 bases and J by 2 bases, and 10 bases separated the two germline ends. This CDR3 spans 14 amino acids. Variable domain in full (rest from reference TRBV18 and TRBJ2-5): NAGVMQNPRHLVRRRGQEARLRCSPMKGHSHVYWYRQLPEEGLKFMVYLQKENIIDESGMPKERFSAEFPKEGPSILRIQQVVRGDSAAYFCASSPGAVQETQYFGPGTRLLVL.

The chain joins TRBV5-4 to TRBJ1-5, with D tentatively TRBD1 (6 bases). Germline V gives CDR1 SGHNT, CDR2 YYREEE (reference sequence). Trimming shortened V by 0 bases and J by 4 bases, and 8 bases separated the two germline ends. This CDR3 comprises 14 residues. CDR3 nucleotides: TGTGCCAGCAGCTTGGGGGGGGCTAATCAGCCCCAGCATTTT. It encodes CASSLGGANQPQHF.

This chain connects TRBV5-4 to TRBJ2-3; D is unclear. There are 13 residues in the CDR3. In germline, CDR1 is SGHNT, CDR2 YYREEE (reference sequence). Trimming shortened V by 4 bases and J by 6 bases, and 12 bases separated the two germline ends. CDR3 nucleotide sequence: TGTGCCAGCAGCACCTCATATCGGGATACGCAGTATTTT. Translating it yields CASSTSYRDTQYF.

This sequence joins TRBV7-2 and TRBJ2-3; possibly TRBD1 or TRBD2 for D (5 bases each). V lost 3 bases to trimming and J lost 4 bases, with 8 bases between them. The CDR3 is 13 amino acids. The germline CDR1 and CDR2 sequences are SGHTA and FQGNSA. The CDR3: CASSLGPADTQYF. CDR3 in DNA: TGTGCCAGCAGCTTGGGACCCGCAGATACGCAGTATTTT.

The chain is built from TRBV7-2 and TRBJ1-1, with D unresolved. Germline lookup yields CDR1 SGHTA and CDR2 FQGNSA. Trimming cost V 3 bases and J 5 bases, with 10 bases left between them. This CDR3 spans 13 amino acids. The CDR3 is CASSLAEGTEAFF. In DNA, the CDR3 is TGTGCCAGCAGCTTGGCCGAGGGAACTGAAGCTTTCTTT.

The rearrangement uses TRBV5-1 and TRBJ1-4, with 7 bases matching TRBD1. V was clipped by 0 bases and J by 4 bases; unmatched bases: 3. CDR1 and CDR2 (germline): SGHRS, YFSETQ. This CDR3 is 15 amino acids long. DNA of the CDR3: TGCGCCAGCAGCTTGGTGGGACAGATTAATGAAAAACTGTTTTTT. Translating it yields CASSLVGQINEKLFF.

This clone was detected once. The chain links TRBV15 to TRBJ2-1, with a possible D match to TRBD1 (6 bases). CDR3 length equals 17 residues. Germline CDR1 LNHNV, CDR2 YYDKDF (reference sequence). V was trimmed by 0 bases and J by 2 bases, leaving 14 bases between them. The CDR3 loop reads CATSRDSWAGAYNEQFF. The CDR3 coding sequence is TGTGCCACCAGCAGAGATTCGTGGGCAGGGGCCTACAATGAGCAGTTCTTC. Full variable domain (missing parts from reference TRBV15 and TRBJ2-1): DAMVIQNPRYQVTQFGKPVTLSCSQTLNHNVMYWYQQKSSQAPKLLFHYYDKDFNNEADTPDNFQSRRPNTSFCFLDIRSPGLGDTAMYLCATSRDSWAGAYNEQFFGPGTRLTVL.

J is TRBJ2-7 and V is TRBV5-5, with TRBD1 matching over 7 bases. V was pared by 4 bases and J by 2 bases, with 6 bases of the junction left unmatched. Germline values: CDR1 SGHKS, CDR2 YYEKEE (reference sequence). CDR3 size: 14 residues. The chain's CDR3 is CASSPGQWAYEQYF. CDR3 nucleotide sequence: TGTGCCAGCAGCCCGGGACAGTGGGCCTACGAGCAGTACTTC.

This rearrangement joins TRBV14 to TRBJ2-1, with TRBD1 as a possible D gene (5 bases). Germline loops: CDR1 SGHDN, CDR2 FVKESK. The CDR3 has 15 amino acids. V was clipped by 4 bases and J by 0 bases, with 10 bases between them. This CDR3 reads CASSRGLSSYNEQFF. Here the CDR3 DNA reads TGTGCCAGCAGCCGGGGCTTGAGCTCCTACAATGAGCAGTTCTTC.

The count of this clone is one. The gene calls are TRBV9 and TRBJ2-3; 8 nucleotides agree with TRBD1. V gave up 6 bases and J gave up 3 bases; unmatched junction bases: 15. The CDR3 runs to 17 residues. Germline CDR1 and CDR2: SGDLS and YYNGEE. The CDR3 nucleotides are TGTGCCAGCACGGCGACAGGGGCCTTGGCCTTTACAGATACGCAGTATTTT. Translated: CASTATGALAFTDTQYF.

Only one count was recorded for this clone. The chain is built from TRBV2 and TRBJ2-5, with unresolved D. The CDR3 spans 14 residues. The germline gives CDR1 SNHLY, CDR2 FYNNEI. V lost 1 base and J lost 0, with 6 bases in between. The CDR3 region is CASSEGHNQETQYF. DNA of the CDR3: TGTGCCAGCAGTGAAGGGCATAACCAAGAGACCCAGTACTTC.

This clone came up once. This rearrangement joins TRBV5-1 to TRBJ1-5, with D possibly matching TRBD1 (6 bases). Trimming left V 3 bases short and J 3 bases short, with 10 bases between. The CDR3 has 14 amino acids. CDR1 is SGHRS, CDR2 YFSETQ, per germline. This CDR3 reads CASSSSGDNQPQHF. The DNA of the CDR3 is TGCGCCAGCAGCTCATCAGGGGACAATCAGCCCCAGCATTTT.

V and J are TRBV5-5 and TRBJ1-1; unclear D gene. Germline V lookup: CDR1 SGHKS, CDR2 YYEKEE (reference sequence). The CDR3 sequence is 14 residues long. V was clipped by 4 bases and J by 2 bases, with 12 bases between them. The CDR3 sequence: CASSVVRDNTEAFF. The CDR3 coding sequence is TGTGCCAGCAGCGTCGTTCGGGATAACACTGAAGCTTTCTTT.